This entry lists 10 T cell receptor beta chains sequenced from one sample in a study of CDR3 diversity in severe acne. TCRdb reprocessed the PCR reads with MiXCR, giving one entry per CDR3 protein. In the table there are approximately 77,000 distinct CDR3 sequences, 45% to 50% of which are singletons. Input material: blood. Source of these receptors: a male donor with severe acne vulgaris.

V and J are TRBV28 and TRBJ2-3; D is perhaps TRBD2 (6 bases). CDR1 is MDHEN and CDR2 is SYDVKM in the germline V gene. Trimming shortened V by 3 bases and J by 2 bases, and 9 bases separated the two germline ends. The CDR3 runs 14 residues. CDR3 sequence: CASSLGGATDTQYF. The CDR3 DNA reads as TGTGCCAGCAGTTTGGGCGGGGCCACAGATACGCAGTATTTT.

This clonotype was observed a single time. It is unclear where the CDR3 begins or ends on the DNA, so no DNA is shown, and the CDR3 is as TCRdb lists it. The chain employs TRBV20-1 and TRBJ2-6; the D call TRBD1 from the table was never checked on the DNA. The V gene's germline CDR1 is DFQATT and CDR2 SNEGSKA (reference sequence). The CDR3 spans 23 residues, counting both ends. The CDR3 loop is CSARNSGTGTDTQYFGPGTRLTF.

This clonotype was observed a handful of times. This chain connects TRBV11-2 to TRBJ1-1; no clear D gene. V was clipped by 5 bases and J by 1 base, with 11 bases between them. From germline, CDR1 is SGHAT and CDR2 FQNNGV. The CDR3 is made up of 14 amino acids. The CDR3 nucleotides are TGTGCCAGCAGCCAACAGTCGGGGAACACTGAAGCTTTCTTT. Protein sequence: CASSQQSGNTEAFF.

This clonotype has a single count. In nucleotides, the CDR3 is TGTGCCAGCAGCCAAGACCCACTAGCGGGAGGGGGAAGGTCCAAAAACATTCAGTACTTC. It is translated as CASSQDPLAGGGRSKNIQYF. The chain has TRBV7-3 and TRBJ2-4; 13 bases align to TRBD2. Germline values: CDR1 SGHTA, CDR2 FQGTGA. The CDR3 sequence is 20 residues long. Trimming at V came to 5 bases and at J to 2 bases, leaving 15 bases not matched to a gene.

CDR3 bases: TGTGCCAGCAGCTTAGCGTGGGGCGACGAGCAGTACTTC. This encodes CASSLAWGDEQYF. V is TRBV7-6 and J is TRBJ2-7, with D maybe TRBD1 (5 bases). CDR3 length: 13 residues. In germline, CDR1 is SGHVS, CDR2 FNYEAQ. Trimming stripped 0 bases from V and 5 bases from J, with 8 bases between.

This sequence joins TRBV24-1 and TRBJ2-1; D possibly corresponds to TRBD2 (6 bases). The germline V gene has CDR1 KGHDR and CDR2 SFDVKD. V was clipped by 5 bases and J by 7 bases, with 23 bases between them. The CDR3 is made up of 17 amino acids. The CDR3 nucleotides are TGTGCCACCAGTGCCTCAGGATTTGCGGGGACTTTAAATGAGCAGTTCTTC. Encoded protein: CATSASGFAGTLNEQFF.

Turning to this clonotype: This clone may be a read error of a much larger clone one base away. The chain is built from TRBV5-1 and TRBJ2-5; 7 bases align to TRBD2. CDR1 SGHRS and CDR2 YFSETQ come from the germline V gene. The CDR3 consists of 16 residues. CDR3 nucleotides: TGCACCAGCAGCTGGGGGGGGGAGGGCCCCCAAGAGACCCAGTACTTC. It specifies CTSSWGGEGPQETQYF.

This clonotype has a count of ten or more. The chain's CDR3 is CASSEGQGVGDTQYF. The CDR3 bases are TGTGCCAGCAGTGAGGGACAGGGGGTAGGAGATACGCAGTATTTT. The chain has TRBV2 and TRBJ2-3; 11 positions agree with TRBD1. Germline lookup yields CDR1 SNHLY and CDR2 FYNNEI. There are 15 residues in the CDR3. The V gene end was trimmed by 3 bases and the J gene end by 5 bases; junction bases not matched to a gene: 4. Looking up the rest from reference TRBV2 and TRBJ2-3 gives the full variable domain: EPEVTQTPSHQVTQMGQEVILRCVPISNHLYFYWYRQILGQKVEFLVSFYNNEISEKSEIFDDQFSVERPDGSNFTLKIRSTKLEDSAMYFCASSEGQGVGDTQYFGPGTRLTVL.

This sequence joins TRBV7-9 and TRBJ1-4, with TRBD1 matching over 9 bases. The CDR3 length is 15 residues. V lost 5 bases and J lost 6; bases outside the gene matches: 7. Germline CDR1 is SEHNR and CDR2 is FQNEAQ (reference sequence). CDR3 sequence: CASSEPGQGDEKLFF. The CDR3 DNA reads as TGTGCCAGCAGCGAACCGGGACAGGGCGATGAAAAACTGTTTTTT.

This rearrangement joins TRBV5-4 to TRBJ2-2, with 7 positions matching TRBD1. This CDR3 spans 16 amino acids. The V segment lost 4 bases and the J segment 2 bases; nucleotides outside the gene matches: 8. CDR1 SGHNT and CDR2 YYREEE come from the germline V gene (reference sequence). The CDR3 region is CASSVDRDGNTGELFF. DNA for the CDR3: TGTGCCAGCAGCGTCGACAGGGATGGAAACACCGGGGAGCTGTTTTTT.